This T cell receptor (beta chain) was documented in a study of blood T cell repertoires in COVID-19. About the study: The United States, Italy and Spain were the sources of the acute and convalescent COVID-19 samples. Sources were T cells, B-cell-depleted T cells, or PBMCs; the material itself was cDNA or gDNA.

Per the study methods: Reference gene primer amplification in the assay estimated nucleated cell counts. Profiling relied on immunoSEQ multiplex PCR, and the TCRdb table lists in-frame clones only, not all of them. D and trimming were read from the DNA, whereas the V and J calls and clone size are those reported in that table. This sample has about 200,000 clones, with 80% to 95% found just once. Germline CDR1 reads MNHEY; CDR2 reads SVGEGT. V gave up 0 bases and J gave up 2 bases, with 10 bases separating them. The CDR3 is 15 residues long. The clonotype originates from a man in his sixties with COVID-19, enrolled during active disease. This sequence joins TRBV6-2 or TRBV6-3 and TRBJ2-5; TRBD2 is a possible D gene (5 bases). Sequencing was carried out using peripheral blood. CDR3 DNA: TGTGCCAGCAGTTACTCTGAGAGCGGACAAGAGACCCAGTACTTC. This gives the protein CASSYSESGQETQYF.